The 13 T cell receptor beta chains reported below all come from one sample, sequenced in a study of cytomegalovirus exposure and HLA in healthy donors. PCR involved 60 Vbeta and 13 Jbeta primers. Data came from immunoSEQ multiplex PCR; TCRdb stores just in-frame clones and leaves some out. The data contain about 160,000 clones, almost 80% of them seen just once; the ten biggest clones take up around 1.4%. The sequenced sample consisted of PBMCs. The receptors originated from a male donor in good health and CMV-seronegative.

This clone was observed a single time. The gene calls are TRBV7-9 and TRBJ2-5; possible D gene TRBD1, 5 bases. Deletions cut 4 bases from V and 5 bases from J, with 20 bases between. Germline V gene sequence: CDR1 SEHNR, CDR2 FQNEAQ (reference sequence). The CDR3 is 16 residues long. The DNA for the CDR3 is TGTGCCAGCAGCTCTAGATCCCCAGCTGGGGCCGAGACCCAGTACTTC. Its protein is CASSSRSPAGAETQYF.

The chain couples TRBV10-3 to TRBJ2-1; TRBD1 aligns across 8 bases. V was clipped by 6 bases and J by 4 bases; unmatched bases: 8. CDR1 is ENHRY, CDR2 SYGVKD, per germline. The CDR3 is 15 amino acids. This CDR3 is CAISHDRGYYNEQFF. As DNA, the CDR3 is TGTGCCATCAGCCATGACAGGGGTTATTACAATGAGCAGTTCTTC.

The J gene is TRBJ2-7, the V gene TRBV19, with 8 bases that match TRBD2. Trimming at V came to 6 bases and at J to 2 bases, leaving 9 bases not matched to a gene. The germline V gene encodes CDR1 LNHDA and CDR2 SQIVND (reference sequence). This CDR3 is built from 15 residues. The CDR3 spells CASRTSGGQPYEQYF. As DNA, the CDR3 is TGTGCCAGTAGAACAAGCGGGGGCCAACCCTACGAGCAGTACTTC.

The chain has TRBV28 and TRBJ2-7, with TRBD2 matching over 9 bases. Germline CDR1 reads MDHEN; CDR2 reads SYDVKM. The CDR3 consists of 13 residues. The trim removed 6 bases at V and 7 bases at J, leaving 7 bases unmatched. This CDR3 reads CASRPGLAGEQYF. In DNA form, the CDR3 reads TGTGCCAGCAGACCGGGACTAGCCGGTGAGCAGTACTTC. Combining the CDR3 with reference TRBV28 and TRBJ2-7 gives the whole variable domain DVKVTQSSRYLVKRTGEKVFLECVQDMDHENMFWYRQDPGLGLRLIYFSYDVKMKEKGDIPEGYSVSREKKERFSLILESASTNQTSMYLCASRPGLAGEQYFGPGTRLTVT.

The chain carries TRBV4-1 and TRBJ2-5; the match to TRBD2 covers 9 bases. Germline CDR1 reads MGHRA; CDR2 reads YSYEKL. With V trimmed by 1 base and J by 5 bases, 11 bases remained unmatched. CDR3 size: 17 residues. The CDR3 sequence: CASSQGKTIAGEETQYF. DNA for the CDR3: TGCGCCAGCAGCCAAGGTAAAACGATAGCGGGAGAGGAGACCCAGTACTTC.

This sequence joins TRBV6-4 and TRBJ1-2; the D gene is possibly TRBD1 (6 bases). In germline, CDR1 is MRHNA, CDR2 SNTAGT. V gave up 2 bases and J gave up 6 bases, with 13 bases separating them. CDR3 size: 14 residues. The CDR3 DNA sequence: TGTGCCAGCAGTGACAACAGGGCTAGGGATGGCTACACCTTC. It specifies CASSDNRARDGYTF.

The genes are TRBV7-2 and TRBJ1-1; D is uncertain. The CDR3 extends over 16 amino acids. Germline loops: CDR1 SGHTA, CDR2 FQGNSA. V lost 5 bases and J lost 1, with 17 bases in between. This CDR3 reads CASSPHSAGTNTEAFF. CDR3 nucleotide sequence: TGTGCCAGCAGCCCGCATTCCGCAGGTACGAACACTGAAGCTTTCTTT.

The rearrangement joins TRBV9 to TRBJ2-1; D gene unclear. Germline CDR1 reads SGDLS; CDR2 reads YYNGEE. The CDR3 totals 12 residues. V was pared by 2 bases and J by 8 bases, with 8 bases between. In DNA, the CDR3 is TGTGCCAGCAGCGTTGGCTCCCATGAGCAGTTCTTC. It yields the protein CASSVGSHEQFF.

The chain joins TRBV7-3 to TRBJ2-1; TRBD2 agrees at 12 bases. Germline CDR1 SGHTA, CDR2 FQGTGA. The CDR3 is 16 amino acids. Trimming cost V 5 bases and J 5 bases; bases outside gene matches: 7. The CDR3 region has the DNA TGTGCCAGCAGCCCAAGACTAGCGGGGGCTCACAATGAGCAGTTCTTC. This sequence encodes CASSPRLAGAHNEQFF.

This clone was seen a handful of times. The rearrangement joins TRBV7-9 to TRBJ2-6; D might be TRBD2 (5 bases). V lost 5 bases to trimming and J lost 4 bases, with 12 bases between them. Germline CDR1 reads SEHNR; CDR2 reads FQNEAQ (reference sequence). The CDR3 extends over 15 amino acids. In DNA, the CDR3 is TGTGCCAGCAGCGCAGAGGGCTCCGGGGCCAACGTCCTGACTTTC. The encoded protein is CASSAEGSGANVLTF.

The chain links TRBV20-1 to TRBJ1-5, with TRBD1 as a possible D gene (6 bases). The CDR3 loop spans 11 amino acids. The germline gives CDR1 DFQATT, CDR2 SNEGSKA (reference sequence). V shed 5 bases and J shed 9 bases, with 11 bases lying between them. The CDR3 bases are TGCAGTGCTGGGGGGGCTTGGCCCCAGCATTTT. It translates to CSAGGAWPQHF.

The chain is built from TRBV6-5 and TRBJ2-2, with 7 positions matching TRBD1. CDR3 length: 15 amino acids. J was trimmed by 0 bases and V by 7 bases; bases with no gene match: 5. The germline gives CDR1 MNHEY, CDR2 SVGAGI. This chain's CDR3 is CASTRTGSNTGELFF. DNA of the CDR3: TGTGCCAGCACCAGGACAGGTTCGAACACCGGGGAGCTGTTTTTT.

The count of this clone is one. The rearrangement uses TRBV7-3 and TRBJ2-3; tentatively, D is TRBD2 (5 bases). From germline, CDR1 is SGHTA and CDR2 FQGTGA. V was trimmed by 2 bases and J by 0 bases, leaving 12 bases between them. This CDR3 has 16 residues. CDR3 DNA: TGTGCCAGCAGCTTAGGTCTAGCAGCTAGCACAGATACGCAGTATTTT. Its translation is CASSLGLAASTDTQYF.